The sequence of this T cell receptor (beta chain) was determined in a study of cytomegalovirus exposure and HLA in healthy donors. General observations from the study: Follow-up analysis seemed to connect common viral pathogens with several of the most significant clusters identified. Per published reports, the classifier diagnosed cytomegalovirus status with high specificity and sensitivity. Apparent HLA restriction characterized most CMV-associated TCR beta chains in a later analysis.

Primers for the PCR totalled 60 Vbeta and 13 Jbeta. TCRdb keeps only in-frame clones here, not all; method: immunoSEQ multiplex PCR. The data hold 90,000 to 100,000 clones, with around 73% observed a single time. V was cut by 1 base and J by 4 bases, with 13 bases left in between. CDR3 length: 16 residues. Germline CDR1 and CDR2: SGHTA and FQGNSA. Remarks on this clone: As yet, its antigen is unknown.

The sequenced sample was PBMCs. The rearrangement uses TRBV7-2 and TRBJ1-4; tentative D call: TRBD1 (5 bases). The TCR sequence derives from a woman in her thirties or forties in good health and CMV-seronegative. In DNA form, the CDR3 reads TGTGCCAGCAGCTTAGTTTCGGGCAGGGTTAATGAAAAACTGTTTTTT. Translated: CASSLVSGRVNEKLFF.